The rows below give T cell receptor beta chains drawn from one sample of a study of CD8+CD57+ T cells in acquired aplastic anemia. MiXCR, run by TCRdb on the reads, gives a single entry per CDR3 protein. The sample has 200,000 or so distinct CDR3 sequences; about 64% are singletons. The specimen was sorted CD4+, CD8+, or CD8+CD57+ T cells (not recorded which) from PBMCs. These receptors were collected from a human donor with severe aplastic anemia or a healthy control (not recorded which). Each CDR3 is given with its conserved first and last residue. A D gene is named only where the DNA matches it firmly. Size values are once, few and many counts, or a class for expanded clones, and some rows have none.

abundance	j_gene	v_gene	d_gene	CDR3aa	CDR3nt
-	TRBJ1-1	TRBV25-1	-	CASSITGSDATEAFF	TGTGCCAGCAGTATAACAGGGAGTGACGCCACTGAAGCTTTCTTT
-	TRBJ2-2	TRBV7-7	-	CASSSNGVELFF	TGTGCTAGCAGCTCCAACGGCGTGGAGCTGTTTTTT
many	TRBJ2-3	TRBV7-8	-	CASSLGFEHTAHSTDTQYF	TGTGCCAGCAGCTTAGGGTTTGAACATACGGCCCATAGCACAGATACGCAGTATTTT
-	TRBJ2-6	TRBV19	-	CASTSQGLTGANVLTF	TGTGCCAGTACGAGTCAGGGGCTAACGGGGGCCAACGTCCTGACTTTC
many	TRBJ2-2	TRBV10-2	-	CASNGGAGGMAGELFF	TGCGCCAGCAATGGTGGGGCAGGCGGGATGGCCGGGGAGCTGTTTTTT
-	TRBJ1-1	TRBV10-3	TRBD1	CAIRRQGVNTEAFF	TGTGCCATCAGGCGTCAGGGGGTGAACACTGAAGCTTTCTTT
-	TRBJ2-7	TRBV19	-	CASSPREEFSYEQYF	TGTGCCAGTAGTCCCAGAGAGGAGTTTTCCTACGAGCAGTACTTC
-	TRBJ2-7	TRBV7-8	-	CASSLVATEQYF	TGTGCCAGCAGCTTAGTAGCGACCGAGCAGTACTTC
-	TRBJ2-7	TRBV24-1	TRBD1	CATSAGTGFYEQYF	TGTGCCACCAGTGCCGGGACAGGATTTTACGAGCAGTACTTC
-	TRBJ2-2	TRBV7-9	-	CASSQVYPSGELFF	TGCGCCAGCAGCCAAGTATATCCTAGCGGGGAGCTGTTTTTT
few	TRBJ1-6	TRBV2	-	CASSVGRSLHF	TGTGCCAGCAGTGTCGGGAGGTCCCTCCACTTT